The 17 T cell receptor beta chains presented below share a single source sample, sequenced in a study of OX40 agonist ivuxolimab in advanced cancers. The library was generated by the immunoSEQ multiplex PCR assay. Sourced from immuneACCESS, this table was stored by TCRdb with only in-frame sequences that have V and J called. A share of the clones is absent; for the studies checked, an unresolved V gene accounts for under half, and the remainder has no known explanation. Present in this sample are about 70,000 clones, around 80% of which were seen just once. Less than 5.5% of the sample is held by the ten biggest clonotypes. The sample consisted of CD4+ or CD8+ T cells sorted from blood, taken in a trial of the OX40 agonist ivuxolimab. These receptors were collected from an adult with an advanced solid tumor such as melanoma, head and neck, liver or kidney cancer.

This clone was counted only a few times. The chain joins TRBV5-1 to TRBJ1-2, with 8 bases aligning to TRBD1. Germline CDR1 and CDR2: SGHRS and YFSETQ. This CDR3 is 14 amino acids long. Trimming at V came to 4 bases and at J to 6 bases, leaving 8 bases not matched to a gene. The DNA of the CDR3 is TGCGCCAGCAGCCTGCTTGGACAGGGAGATGGCTACACCTTC. Its protein product is CASSLLGQGDGYTF.

This clone came up once. V gene TRBV14 combines with J gene TRBJ1-2; D not certain. CDR3 length equals 15 residues. Trimming pared 4 bases from V and 7 bases from J, leaving 19 bases between. Germline-derived CDR1 and CDR2 are SGHDN and FVKESK. The CDR3, as DNA: TGTGCCAGCAGCCCTCCGGGATCCTCGCTTCGTGGCTACACCTTC. This codes for CASSPPGSSLRGYTF.

The rearrangement joins TRBV28 to TRBJ2-5; perhaps TRBD2 as D (6 bases). The CDR3 has 12 residues. The V and J ends lost 2 bases and 5 bases respectively, with 6 bases between them. Germline-derived CDR1 and CDR2 are MDHEN and SYDVKM. The CDR3 DNA reads TGTGCCAGCAGTTTACTAGCGGAGACCCAGTACTTC. This encodes CASSLLAETQYF.

The chain combines TRBV30 with TRBJ1-5; D may be TRBD1 (6 bases). Trimming removed 0 bases at V and 5 bases at J, with 11 bases between. The germline gives CDR1 GTSNPN, CDR2 SVGIG (reference sequence). The CDR3 is 14 residues long. This CDR3 reads CAWSVGRGDQPQHF. As DNA, the CDR3 is TGTGCCTGGAGTGTAGGCAGGGGAGATCAGCCCCAGCATTTT. The full variable domain, its missing parts supplied by reference TRBV30 and TRBJ1-5, is SQTIHQWPATLVQPVGSPLSLECTVEGTSNPNLYWYRQAAGRGLQLLFYSVGIGQISSEVPQNLSASRPQDRQFILSSKKLLLSDSGFYLCAWSVGRGDQPQHFGDGTRLSIL.

This chain links TRBV5-1 with TRBJ1-2; no definite D call. Between the trimmed V and J ends, which lost 2 bases and 2 bases, there was a span of 10 bases. Germline values: CDR1 SGHRS, CDR2 YFSETQ. This CDR3 is 14 amino acids long. Here the CDR3 DNA reads TGCGCCAGCAGCTTCGAGACACCCAACTATGGCTACACCTTC. Protein sequence: CASSFETPNYGYTF.

This clone was detected once. V and J are TRBV7-9 and TRBJ2-7; TRBD2 might be the D (6 bases). V was pared by 2 bases and J by 3 bases, with 17 bases between. This CDR3 spans 16 amino acids. Germline V lookup: CDR1 SEHNR, CDR2 FQNEAQ (reference sequence). CDR3 in amino acids: CASSLSGGPSHYEQYF. The CDR3 DNA reads as TGTGCCAGCAGCTTATCCGGGGGTCCCTCTCACTACGAGCAGTACTTC. Together with reference TRBV7-9 and TRBJ2-7, the CDR3 gives the full variable domain: DTGVSQNPRHKITKRGQNVTFRCDPISEHNRLYWYRQTLGQGPEFLTYFQNEAQLEKSRLLSDRFSAERPKGSFSTLEIQRTEQGDSAMYLCASSLSGGPSHYEQYFGPGTRLTVT.

This clone has a handful of counts. The chain is built from TRBV4-3 and TRBJ2-1, with D possibly matching TRBD2 (5 bases). CDR1 is LGHNA, CDR2 YSLEER, per germline. Trimming removed 1 base at V and 0 bases at J, with 10 bases between. The CDR3 has 16 residues. CDR3 region: CASSQVGGGSYNEQFF. The CDR3 DNA reads TGCGCCAGCAGCCAAGTTGGCGGAGGCTCCTACAATGAGCAGTTCTTC.

CDR3 protein: CASSPYRDSSSYEQYF. The CDR3 region has the DNA TGTGCCAGCAGCCCGTACCGGGATTCGAGCTCCTACGAGCAGTACTTC. The rearrangement uses TRBV5-6 and TRBJ2-7; a weak D match, TRBD2 (5 bases). Trimming removed 4 bases from V and 0 bases from J, with 17 bases in between. The CDR3 runs to 16 residues. In germline, CDR1 is SGHDT, CDR2 YYEEEE.

The chain uses TRBV14 and TRBJ1-5, with D uncertain. Deletions cut 1 base from V and 3 bases from J, with 10 bases between. CDR1 SGHDN and CDR2 FVKESK come from the germline V gene. The CDR3 totals 15 residues. The CDR3 protein is CASSQGGPYNQPQHF. The CDR3 region has the DNA TGTGCCAGCAGCCAAGGCGGACCCTACAATCAGCCCCAGCATTTT.

This clone has only a few counts. V and J are TRBV5-4 and TRBJ2-7; 10 positions match TRBD1. J gave up 5 bases and V 4 bases, and 9 bases lay outside the gene matches. Germline CDR1 is SGHNT and CDR2 is YYREEE (reference sequence). The CDR3 covers 15 residues. The CDR3 loop is CASSRPGQGMDEQYF. CDR3 DNA: TGTGCCAGCAGCCGACCGGGACAGGGGATGGACGAGCAGTACTTC.

The chain combines TRBV6-1 with TRBJ2-2; perhaps TRBD1 as D (5 bases). Trimming removed 10 bases from V and 0 bases from J, with 12 bases in between. The V gene's germline CDR1 is MNHNS and CDR2 SASEGT. The CDR3 totals 14 residues. In DNA form, the CDR3 reads TGTGCCACCCTGCGACAGTCGAACACCGGGGAGCTGTTTTTT. As protein: CATLRQSNTGELFF.

This clone occurred once. This sequence joins TRBV29-1 and TRBJ1-1; TRBD1 might be the D (5 bases). V was cut by 6 bases and J by 11 bases, with 16 bases left in between. The CDR3 runs 11 residues. Looked up from germline, CDR1 is SQVTM and CDR2 is ANQGSEA. The CDR3 DNA sequence: TGCAGCGTGGCCGGGGGGGATCGGGCTTTCTTT. Amino acids: CSVAGGDRAFF. The variable domain in full, completed from reference TRBV29-1 and TRBJ1-1, reads SAVISQKPSRDICQRGTSLTIQCQVDSQVTMMFWYRQQPGQSLTLIATANQGSEATYESGFVIDKFPISRPNLTFSTLTVSNMSPEDSSIYLCSVAGGDRAFFGQGTRLTVV.

CDR3: CAGQENGGKQGNQPQHF. In DNA form, the CDR3 reads TGCGCCGGTCAAGAGAACGGGGGGAAACAGGGCAATCAGCCCCAGCATTTT. The chain has TRBV5-1 and TRBJ1-5; perhaps TRBD1 as D (5 bases). The length of the CDR3 is 17 residues. Per the germline V gene, CDR1 is SGHRS and CDR2 is YFSETQ. Trimming left V 10 bases short and J 2 bases short, with 25 bases between.

This clone appeared once. This chain uses TRBV7-9 with TRBJ2-3, with D unresolved. Germline CDR1 SEHNR, CDR2 FQNEAQ (reference sequence). V lost 6 bases and J lost 2, with 3 bases in between. The CDR3 runs 11 residues. CDR3 nucleotide sequence: TGTGCCAGCAGGTACACAGATACGCAGTATTTT. Translating it yields CASRYTDTQYF.

This CDR3 is CASSLGSAGNTIYF. The CDR3 DNA follows: TGTGCCAGCAGCTTAGGGTCGGCGGGAAACACCATATATTTT. The V call is TRBV11-3, the J call TRBJ1-3; D gene unclear. The CDR3 extends over 14 amino acids. With 1 base removed from V and 4 bases from J, the gap between germline ends came to 8 bases. Germline values: CDR1 SGHNT, CDR2 YENEEA. Filled out from reference TRBV11-3 and TRBJ1-3, the complete variable domain reads EAGVVQSPRYKIIEKKQPVAFWCNPISGHNTLYWYLQNLGQGPELLIRYENEEAVDDSQLPKDRFSAERLKGVDSTLKIQPAELGDSAVYLCASSLGSAGNTIYFGEGSWLTVV.

The rearrangement joins TRBV5-4 to TRBJ2-1; the match to TRBD2 covers 7 bases. The CDR3 is made up of 15 amino acids. Germline lookup yields CDR1 SGHNT and CDR2 YYREEE (reference sequence). The V segment lost 0 bases and the J segment 4 bases; nucleotides outside the gene matches: 4. CDR3 sequence reads: CASSLASGSYNEQFF. CDR3 coding DNA: TGTGCCAGCAGCTTGGCTAGCGGCTCATACAATGAGCAGTTCTTC.

V is TRBV11-3 and J is TRBJ2-1; the match to TRBD2 covers 9 bases. Germline assignment: CDR1 SGHNT and CDR2 YENEEA. Unmatched junction bases numbered 1, after V lost 4 bases and J lost 0 bases. The CDR3 is 15 residues long. As DNA, the CDR3 is TGTGCCAGCAGCTATAGCGGGAGCTCCTACAATGAGCAGTTCTTC. Translating gives CASSYSGSSYNEQFF.